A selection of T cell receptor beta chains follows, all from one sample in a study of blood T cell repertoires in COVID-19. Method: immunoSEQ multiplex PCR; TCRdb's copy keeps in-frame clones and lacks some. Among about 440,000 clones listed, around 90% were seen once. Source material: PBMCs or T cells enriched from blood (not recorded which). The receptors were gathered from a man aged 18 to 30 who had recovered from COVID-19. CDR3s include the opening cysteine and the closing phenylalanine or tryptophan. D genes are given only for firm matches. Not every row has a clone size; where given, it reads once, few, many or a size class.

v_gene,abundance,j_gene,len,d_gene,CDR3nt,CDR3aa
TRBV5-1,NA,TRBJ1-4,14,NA,TGCGCCAGCAGCTTGGACAGGGCCGAGGAAAAACTGTTTTTT,CASSLDRAEEKLFF
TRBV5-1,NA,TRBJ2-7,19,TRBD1,TGCGCCAGCAGCAAACACCGGGACAGTGGATTCCTTGTATCCTACGAGCAGTACTTC,CASSKHRDSGFLVSYEQYF
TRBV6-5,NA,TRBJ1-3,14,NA,TGTGCCAGCAGTAGGGGCAGTCCTGGAAACACCATATATTTT,CASSRGSPGNTIYF
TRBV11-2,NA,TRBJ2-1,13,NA,TGTGCCAGCAGCTTAGACAGGTACAATGAGCAGTTCTTC,CASSLDRYNEQFF
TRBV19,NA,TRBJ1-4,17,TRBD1,TGTGCCAGTAGTATCGGGCAGGGGGCGCGAGTTAATGAAAAACTGTTTTTT,CASSIGQGARVNEKLFF
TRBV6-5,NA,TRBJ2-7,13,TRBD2,TGTGCCAGCTCCGGGACTAGCGGCTTTGAGCAGTACTTC,CASSGTSGFEQYF
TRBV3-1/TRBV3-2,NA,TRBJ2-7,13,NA,TGTGCCAGCAGGGATAACAGGGCCTACGAGCAGTACTTC,CASRDNRAYEQYF
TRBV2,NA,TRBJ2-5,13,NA,TGTGCCAGCAGTGATGACTCCCCGGAGACCCAGTACTTC,CASSDDSPETQYF
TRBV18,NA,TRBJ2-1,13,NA,TGTGCCAGCTCACCGGCGGTTTCGGATGAGCAGTTCTTC,CASSPAVSDEQFF
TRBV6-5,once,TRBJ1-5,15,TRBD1,TGTGCCAGCAGACTCTCAGGGGGCGCACGGCAGCCCCAGCATTTT,CASRLSGGARQPQHF
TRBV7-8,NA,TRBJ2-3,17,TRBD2,TGTGCCAGCAGCTCCATAGGCGGGTTAGCGGGATCAGATACGCAGTATTTT,CASSSIGGLAGSDTQYF
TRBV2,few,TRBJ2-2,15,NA,TGTGCCAGCAGTGAAGCGATGGGAGGCACCGGGGAGCTGTTTTTT,CASSEAMGGTGELFF
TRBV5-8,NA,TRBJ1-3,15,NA,TGTGCCAGCAGCTTGGGACAGAACTCTGGAAACACCATATATTTT,CASSLGQNSGNTIYF
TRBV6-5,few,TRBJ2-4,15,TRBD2,TGTGCCAGCAGTTACCTAGCGGGGGCGGGAAACATTCAGTACTTC,CASSYLAGAGNIQYF
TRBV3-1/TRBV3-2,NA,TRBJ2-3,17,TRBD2,TGTGCCAGCAGCCGCGGAGCGGGAGGGGAATTCACAGATACGCAGTATTTT,CASSRGAGGEFTDTQYF
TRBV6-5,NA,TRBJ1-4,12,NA,TGTGCCAGCGGACTCGACGTCGGAAAACTGTTTTTT,CASGLDVGKLFF
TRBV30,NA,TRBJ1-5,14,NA,TGTGCCTGGAGTGCGGGCAGGGCCCCTCAGCCCCAGCATTTT,CAWSAGRAPQPQHF
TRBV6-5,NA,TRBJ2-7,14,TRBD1,TGTGCCAGCAGTAACCGGGACAGACCCTACGAGCAGTACTTC,CASSNRDRPYEQYF
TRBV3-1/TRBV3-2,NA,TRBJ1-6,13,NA,TGTGCCAGCAGCCAAAAGGGGTATTCACCCCTCCACTTT,CASSQKGYSPLHF
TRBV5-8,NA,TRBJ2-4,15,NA,TGTGCCAGCAGCCTAGGACAACTAGCCAAAAACATTCAGTACTTC,CASSLGQLAKNIQYF
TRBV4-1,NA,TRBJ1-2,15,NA,TGCGCCAGCAGCCAGGGCGGGTCGGAGGGAGGCGGCTACACCTTC,CASSQGGSEGGGYTF